This T cell receptor beta chain appears in the sequencing data of a study of T cells in Graves' hyperthyroidism and ophthalmopathy. This CDR3 spans 16 amino acids. Germline lookup yields CDR1 ENHRY and CDR2 SYGVKD. The junction had 10 bases not matched to a gene; V was cut back by 4 bases and J by 2 bases. The CDR3 regions of TCR beta were amplified from RNA transcripts. The HTBI primer set served for first-round RT-PCR of the TCR CDR3. TCRdb re-derived calls from the multiplex PCR reads in MiXCR, one entry per CDR3 protein. This table holds roughly 500,000 distinct CDR3 sequences, around 46% found once.

This receptor was identified in an adult woman with Graves' disease, either hyperthyroidism or ophthalmopathy (not recorded which). The specimen sequenced was peripheral blood or thyroid tissue (not recorded which). The rearrangement links TRBV10-3 to TRBJ1-2; 7 bases are a match to TRBD1. CDR3 in amino acids: CAISGYSGTANYGYTF. CDR3 nucleotides: TGTGCCATCAGTGGGTATAGTGGGACAGCAAACTATGGCTACACCTTC.